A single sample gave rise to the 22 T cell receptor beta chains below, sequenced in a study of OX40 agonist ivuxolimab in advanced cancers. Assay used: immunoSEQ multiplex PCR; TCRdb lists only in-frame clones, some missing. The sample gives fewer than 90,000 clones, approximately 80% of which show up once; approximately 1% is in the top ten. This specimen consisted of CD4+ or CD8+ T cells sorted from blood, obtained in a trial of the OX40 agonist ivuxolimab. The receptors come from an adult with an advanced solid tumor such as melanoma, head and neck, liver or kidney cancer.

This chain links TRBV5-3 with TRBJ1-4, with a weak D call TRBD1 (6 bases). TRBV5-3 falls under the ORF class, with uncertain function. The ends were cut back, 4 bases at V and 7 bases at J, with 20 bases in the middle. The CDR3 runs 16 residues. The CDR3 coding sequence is TGTGCCAGAAGCCCTCCACTTGGGACAAAAGTTGAAAAACTGTTTTTT. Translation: CARSPPLGTKVEKLFF.

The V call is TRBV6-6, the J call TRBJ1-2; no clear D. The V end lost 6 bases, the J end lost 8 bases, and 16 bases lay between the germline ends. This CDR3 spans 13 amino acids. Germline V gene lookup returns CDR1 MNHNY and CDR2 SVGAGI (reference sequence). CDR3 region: CASSNKTHSGYTF. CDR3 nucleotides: TGTGCCAGCAGCAACAAAACCCACAGCGGCTACACCTTC.

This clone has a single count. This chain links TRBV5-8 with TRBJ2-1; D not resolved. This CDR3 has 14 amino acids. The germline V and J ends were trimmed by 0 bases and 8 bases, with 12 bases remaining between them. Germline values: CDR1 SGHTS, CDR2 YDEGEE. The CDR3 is CASSLDLQQDEQFF. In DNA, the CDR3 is TGTGCCAGCAGCTTGGATCTTCAGCAGGATGAGCAGTTCTTC.

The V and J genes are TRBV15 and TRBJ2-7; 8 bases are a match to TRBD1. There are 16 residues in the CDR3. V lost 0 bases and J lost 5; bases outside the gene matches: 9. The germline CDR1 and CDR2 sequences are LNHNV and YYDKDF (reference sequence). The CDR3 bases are TGTGCCACCAGCAGAGAGGACAGGGTCCTACTAGACGAGCAGTACTTC. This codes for CATSREDRVLLDEQYF. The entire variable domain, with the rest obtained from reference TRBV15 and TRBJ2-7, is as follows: DAMVIQNPRYQVTQFGKPVTLSCSQTLNHNVMYWYQQKSSQAPKLLFHYYDKDFNNEADTPDNFQSRRPNTSFCFLDIRSPGLGDTAMYLCATSREDRVLLDEQYFGPGTRLTVT.

The CDR3 is CASMTESNYGYTF. CDR3 DNA: TGTGCCAGCATGACAGAGTCTAACTATGGCTACACCTTC. The chain has TRBV5-5 and TRBJ1-2; D may be TRBD1 (5 bases). The V end was cut by 6 bases, the J end by 0 bases, with 9 bases between. Looked up from germline, CDR1 is SGHKS and CDR2 is YYEKEE (reference sequence). This CDR3 is built from 13 residues.

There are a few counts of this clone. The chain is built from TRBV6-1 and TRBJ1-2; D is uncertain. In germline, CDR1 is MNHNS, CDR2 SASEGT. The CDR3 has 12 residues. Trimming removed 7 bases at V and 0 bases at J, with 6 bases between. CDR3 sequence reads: CASNRANYGYTF. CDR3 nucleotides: TGTGCCAGCAACAGAGCTAACTATGGCTACACCTTC.

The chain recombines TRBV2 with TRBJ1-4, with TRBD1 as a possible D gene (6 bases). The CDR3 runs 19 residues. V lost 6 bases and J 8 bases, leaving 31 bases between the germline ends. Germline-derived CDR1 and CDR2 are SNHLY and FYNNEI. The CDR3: CASSPVLSDRAVGREKLFF. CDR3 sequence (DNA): TGTGCCAGCAGCCCTGTTTTGTCGGACAGAGCGGTTGGCCGGGAAAAACTGTTTTTT.

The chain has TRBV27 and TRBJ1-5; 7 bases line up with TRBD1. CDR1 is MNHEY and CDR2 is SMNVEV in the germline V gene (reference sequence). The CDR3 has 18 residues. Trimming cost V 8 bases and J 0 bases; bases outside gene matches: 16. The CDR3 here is CASSPLGTALYSNQPQHF. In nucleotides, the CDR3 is TGTGCCAGCTCCCCACTCGGGACAGCCCTCTATAGCAATCAGCCCCAGCATTTT.

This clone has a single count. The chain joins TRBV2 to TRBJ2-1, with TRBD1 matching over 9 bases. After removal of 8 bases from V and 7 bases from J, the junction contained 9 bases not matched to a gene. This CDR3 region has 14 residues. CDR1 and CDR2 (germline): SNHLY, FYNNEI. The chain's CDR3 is CASSRDREVNEQFF. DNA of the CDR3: TGTGCCAGCTCCCGGGACAGGGAAGTGAATGAGCAGTTCTTC.

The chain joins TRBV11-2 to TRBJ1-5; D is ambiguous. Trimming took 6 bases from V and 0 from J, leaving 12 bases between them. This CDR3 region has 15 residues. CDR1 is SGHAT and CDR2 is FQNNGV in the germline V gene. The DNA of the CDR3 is TGTGCCAGCAGTTCATCGTTTGGTAGCAATCAGCCCCAGCATTTT. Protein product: CASSSSFGSNQPQHF. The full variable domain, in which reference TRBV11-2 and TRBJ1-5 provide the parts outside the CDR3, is EAGVAQSPRYKIIEKRQSVAFWCNPISGHATLYWYQQILGQGPKLLIQFQNNGVVDDSQLPKDRFSAERLKGVDSTLKIQPAKLEDSAVYLCASSSSFGSNQPQHFGDGTRLSIL.

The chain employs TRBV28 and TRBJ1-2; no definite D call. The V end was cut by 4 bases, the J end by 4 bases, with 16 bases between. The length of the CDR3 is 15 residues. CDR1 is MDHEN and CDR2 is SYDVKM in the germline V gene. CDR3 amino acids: CASSSPGSEGYGYTF. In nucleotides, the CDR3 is TGTGCCAGCAGTTCCCCCGGGTCGGAGGGCTATGGCTACACCTTC.

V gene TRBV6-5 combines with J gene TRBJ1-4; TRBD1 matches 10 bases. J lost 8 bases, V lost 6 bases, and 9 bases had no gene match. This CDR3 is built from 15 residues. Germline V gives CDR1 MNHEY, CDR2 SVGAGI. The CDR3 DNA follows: TGTGCCAGCAGACAAACCGGGACAGGGGCCGAAAAACTGTTTTTT. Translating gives CASRQTGTGAEKLFF.

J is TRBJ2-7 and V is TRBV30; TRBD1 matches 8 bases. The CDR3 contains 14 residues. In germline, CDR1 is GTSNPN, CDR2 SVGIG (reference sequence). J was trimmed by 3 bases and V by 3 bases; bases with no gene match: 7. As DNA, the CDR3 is TGTGCCTGGAGCGCCGGGACAGGAAACTACGAGCAGTACTTC. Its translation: CAWSAGTGNYEQYF.

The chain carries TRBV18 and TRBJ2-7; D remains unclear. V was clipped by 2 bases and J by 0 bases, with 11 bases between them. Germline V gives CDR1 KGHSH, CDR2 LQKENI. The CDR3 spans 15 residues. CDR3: CASSPSYQVSYEQYF. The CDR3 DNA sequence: TGTGCCAGCTCACCATCATACCAAGTCTCCTACGAGCAGTACTTC.

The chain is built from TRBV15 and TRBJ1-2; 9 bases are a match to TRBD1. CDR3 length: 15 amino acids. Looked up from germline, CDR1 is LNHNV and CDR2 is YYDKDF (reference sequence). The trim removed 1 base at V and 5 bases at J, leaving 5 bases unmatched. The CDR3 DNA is TGTGCCACCAGCAGAGCTGGACAGGGGAATTATGGCTACACCTTC. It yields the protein CATSRAGQGNYGYTF.

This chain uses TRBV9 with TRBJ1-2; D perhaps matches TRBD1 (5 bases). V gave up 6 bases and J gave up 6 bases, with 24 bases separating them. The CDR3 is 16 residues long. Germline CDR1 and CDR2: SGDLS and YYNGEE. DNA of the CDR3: TGTGCCAGCACGTCCAGAACGGCAGGGACGGGGGATGGCTACACCTTC. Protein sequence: CASTSRTAGTGDGYTF.

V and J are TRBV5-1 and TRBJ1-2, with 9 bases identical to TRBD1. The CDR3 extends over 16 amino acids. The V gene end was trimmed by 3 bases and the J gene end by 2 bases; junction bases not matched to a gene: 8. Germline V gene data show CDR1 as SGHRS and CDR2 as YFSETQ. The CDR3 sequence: CASSSGTGKGNYGYTF. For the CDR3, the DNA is TGCGCCAGCAGCTCCGGGACAGGGAAAGGAAACTATGGCTACACCTTC.

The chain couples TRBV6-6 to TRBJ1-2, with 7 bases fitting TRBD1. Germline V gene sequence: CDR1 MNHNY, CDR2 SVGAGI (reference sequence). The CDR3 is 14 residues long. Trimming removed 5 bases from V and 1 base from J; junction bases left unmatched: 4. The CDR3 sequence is CASSRDRVNYGYTF. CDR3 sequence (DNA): TGTGCCAGCAGTAGAGACAGGGTTAACTATGGCTACACCTTC.

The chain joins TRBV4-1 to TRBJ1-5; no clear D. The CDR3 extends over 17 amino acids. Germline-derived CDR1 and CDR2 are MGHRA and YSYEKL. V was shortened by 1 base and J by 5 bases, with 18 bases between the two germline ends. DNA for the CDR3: TGCGCCAGCAGCCAAGTGGGCCGTTCCCCGGGGTATCAGCCCCAGCATTTT. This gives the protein CASSQVGRSPGYQPQHF.

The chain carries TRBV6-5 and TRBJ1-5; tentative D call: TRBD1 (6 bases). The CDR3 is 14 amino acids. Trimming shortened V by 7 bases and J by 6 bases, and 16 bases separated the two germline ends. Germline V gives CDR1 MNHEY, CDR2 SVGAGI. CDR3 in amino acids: CASNNGGAGQPQHF. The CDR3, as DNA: TGTGCCAGCAACAACGGGGGGGCGGGTCAGCCCCAGCATTTT.

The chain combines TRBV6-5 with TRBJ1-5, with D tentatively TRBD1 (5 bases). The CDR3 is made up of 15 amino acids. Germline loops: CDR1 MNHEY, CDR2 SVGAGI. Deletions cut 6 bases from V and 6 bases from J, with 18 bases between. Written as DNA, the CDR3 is TGTGCCAGCAGCGACAATCGGGACCGTTCTCAGCCCCAGCATTTT. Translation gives CASSDNRDRSQPQHF.

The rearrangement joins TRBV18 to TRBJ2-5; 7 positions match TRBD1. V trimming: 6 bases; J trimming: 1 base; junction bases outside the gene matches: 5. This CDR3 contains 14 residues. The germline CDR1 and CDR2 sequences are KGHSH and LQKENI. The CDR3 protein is CASSPTGPQETQYF. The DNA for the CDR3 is TGTGCCAGCTCGCCGACAGGGCCCCAAGAGACCCAGTACTTC.